The 20 T cell receptor beta chains given below trace back to one sample, sequenced in a study of control samples from healthy donors and cancer patients. Sequencing was performed with immunoSEQ multiplex PCR; in TCRdb, only in-frame clones are kept and a portion is missing. Among 25,000 to 35,000 clones listed, 91% were seen once. The sequencing input was PBMCs. Source of these receptors: a man aged 50-59 years with lung cancer.

The chain recombines TRBV5-1 with TRBJ1-1, with D uncertain. The CDR3 contains 13 residues. Germline CDR1 SGHRS, CDR2 YFSETQ. Trimming removed 2 bases at V and 4 bases at J, with 9 bases between. Here the CDR3 DNA reads TGCGCCAGCAGCTTTGCCGGGAGCACTGAAGCTTTCTTT. Protein product: CASSFAGSTEAFF.

This clone was seen a handful of times. The rearrangement uses TRBV7-9 and TRBJ1-2, with D hard to call. This CDR3 spans 17 amino acids. The V gene's germline CDR1 is SEHNR and CDR2 FQNEAQ (reference sequence). The V gene lost 3 bases and the J gene lost 0 bases, with 17 bases spanning the gap. The CDR3: CASSFSNRQPPNYGYTF. DNA of the CDR3: TGTGCCAGCAGCTTTAGTAACCGGCAACCTCCTAACTATGGCTACACCTTC.

V is TRBV7-2 and J is TRBJ2-5, with 8 bases aligning to TRBD1. V shed 6 bases, J shed 3 bases, and the junction held 6 bases outside the gene matches. Germline V lookup: CDR1 SGHTA, CDR2 FQGNSA. The CDR3 is 14 amino acids. Here the CDR3 reads CASSAGQGKETQYF. The CDR3 DNA is TGTGCCAGCAGTGCTGGACAGGGCAAAGAGACCCAGTACTTC.

This chain joins TRBV28 and TRBJ1-5; no definite D call. V lost 7 bases, J lost 1 base, and 14 bases lay in between. Germline V lookup: CDR1 MDHEN, CDR2 SYDVKM. The CDR3 is 15 amino acids. The CDR3 DNA sequence: TGTGCCAGCACCTCAGATCTCGGGAGCAATCAGCCCCAGCATTTT. Translation gives CASTSDLGSNQPQHF.

The chain has TRBV15 and TRBJ2-2; either TRBD1 or TRBD2 may fit D (5 bases each). V was cut by 5 bases and J by 4 bases, with 20 bases left in between. The CDR3 loop spans 17 amino acids. CDR1 and CDR2 (germline): LNHNV, YYDKDF (reference sequence). CDR3 protein: CATSAIWGSTPTGELFF. CDR3 DNA sequence: TGTGCCACCAGCGCCATATGGGGGTCAACCCCCACCGGGGAGCTGTTTTTT.

The chain joins TRBV5-6 to TRBJ1-2; D is undetermined. This CDR3 region has 13 residues. V shed 0 bases and J shed 10 bases, with 13 bases lying between them. The germline CDR1 and CDR2 sequences are SGHDT and YYEEEE. This chain's CDR3 is CASSLGRGIPYTF. The DNA of the CDR3 is TGTGCCAGCAGCTTGGGGCGAGGGATCCCCTACACCTTC.

The chain is built from TRBV12-5 and TRBJ2-5; no definite D call. Trimming removed 6 bases from V and 5 bases from J, with 13 bases in between. Germline CDR1 reads LGHNT; CDR2 reads FRNRAP. The CDR3 spans 13 residues. The CDR3 spells CASGTPAAETQYF. The CDR3 region has the DNA TGTGCTAGTGGCACCCCGGCCGCTGAGACCCAGTACTTC.

Only one count was recorded for this clone. The rearrangement uses TRBV27 and TRBJ2-1; TRBD2 is a possible D gene (6 bases). Trimming stripped 7 bases from V and 8 bases from J, with 12 bases between. CDR1 is MNHEY, CDR2 SMNVEV, per germline (reference sequence). CDR3 length: 12 amino acids. The CDR3 coding sequence is TGTGCCAGCACAGACCGGAGGGATGAGCAGTTCTTC. This encodes CASTDRRDEQFF.

The chain couples TRBV6-2 or TRBV6-3 to TRBJ2-1, with a weak D call TRBD2 (5 bases). Trimming pared 6 bases from V and 4 bases from J, leaving 10 bases between. Germline V gene data show CDR1 as MNHEY and CDR2 as SVGEGT. CDR3 size: 13 residues. The CDR3 bases are TGTGCCAGCAGCCCGGGATCTTACAATGAGCAGTTCTTC. This encodes CASSPGSYNEQFF.

The chain employs TRBV9 and TRBJ2-2; tentatively, D is TRBD1 (6 bases). Per the germline V gene, CDR1 is SGDLS and CDR2 is YYNGEE. Trimming shortened V by 2 bases and J by 10 bases, and 15 bases separated the two germline ends. The CDR3 is 14 amino acids. The CDR3 protein is CASSVGPGAAELFF. The CDR3 nucleotides read TGTGCCAGCAGCGTCGGACCAGGGGCCGCGGAGCTGTTTTTT.

The chain combines TRBV7-6 with TRBJ1-5; tentatively, D is TRBD1 (6 bases). V lost 4 bases and J lost 2, with 15 bases in between. This CDR3 is 16 amino acids long. CDR1 and CDR2 (germline): SGHVS, FNYEAQ. CDR3 nucleotides: TGTGCCAGCAGCTCTAACTCAGGGGAAGGCAATCAGCCCCAGCATTTT. Protein sequence: CASSSNSGEGNQPQHF. The full variable domain, its missing parts supplied by reference TRBV7-6 and TRBJ1-5, is GAGVSQSPRYKVTKRGQDVALRCDPISGHVSLYWYRQALGQGPEFLTYFNYEAQQDKSGLPNDRFSAERPEGSISTLTIQRTEQRDSAMYRCASSSNSGEGNQPQHFGDGTRLSIL.

The gene calls are TRBV6-5 and TRBJ2-3, with D possibly TRBD2 on 7 matching bases. Trimming cost V 0 bases and J 2 bases, with 9 bases left between them. This CDR3 is 15 amino acids long. Germline CDR1 is MNHEY and CDR2 is SVGAGI. The CDR3 is CASSYSGGPTDTQYF. The CDR3 DNA is TGTGCCAGCAGTTACTCGGGGGGGCCCACAGATACGCAGTATTTT.

V and J are TRBV5-1 and TRBJ1-2; D is unclear. This CDR3 is built from 14 residues. Trimming took 0 bases from V and 6 from J, leaving 12 bases between them. CDR1 SGHRS and CDR2 YFSETQ come from the germline V gene. The CDR3 DNA reads TGCGCCAGCAGCTTGGATTTCGGGGTCGATGGCTACACCTTC. This encodes CASSLDFGVDGYTF.

To note about this clone: The same CDR3 arises from other DNA sequences in this sample as well. The chain uses TRBV2 and TRBJ2-3, with 10 positions matching TRBD1. The V gene end was trimmed by 6 bases and the J gene end by 5 bases; junction bases not matched to a gene: 8. CDR3 length: 15 amino acids. Germline V lookup: CDR1 SNHLY, CDR2 FYNNEI. This chain's CDR3 is CASRARQGAGDTQYF. The DNA of the CDR3 is TGTGCCAGCAGGGCAAGACAGGGGGCAGGAGATACGCAGTATTTT.

The chain uses TRBV2 and TRBJ1-1, with 8 bases that match TRBD1. Germline values: CDR1 SNHLY, CDR2 FYNNEI. The length of the CDR3 is 12 residues. Trimming took 9 bases from V and 5 from J; bases not matched to a gene: 5. CDR3 sequence: CARSRGQTEAFF. In nucleotides, the CDR3 is TGTGCCAGATCCAGGGGGCAAACTGAAGCTTTCTTT. The whole variable domain, filled in from reference TRBV2 and TRBJ1-1, reads EPEVTQTPSHQVTQMGQEVILRCVPISNHLYFYWYRQILGQKVEFLVSFYNNEISEKSEIFDDQFSVERPDGSNFTLKIRSTKLEDSAMYFCARSRGQTEAFFGQGTRLTVV.

CDR3 bases: TGTGCCAGCAGCGTAGAAGGCTTTTTGAACACTGAAGCTTTCTTT. This encodes CASSVEGFLNTEAFF. The chain employs TRBV9 and TRBJ1-1; D gene uncertain. The V end lost 0 bases, the J end lost 0 bases, and 9 bases lay between the germline ends. The length of the CDR3 is 15 residues. Germline V CDR1 and CDR2: SGDLS, YYNGEE.

The J gene is TRBJ1-5, the V gene TRBV18; 10 positions agree with TRBD1. The CDR3 length is 16 residues. With 5 bases clipped from V and 6 bases from J, the junction kept 10 bases outside the gene matches. The V gene's germline CDR1 is KGHSH and CDR2 LQKENI. The CDR3 loop reads CASSSGQGGMGQPQHF. CDR3 DNA sequence: TGTGCCAGCTCATCCGGACAGGGGGGAATGGGTCAGCCCCAGCATTTT. Full variable domain (outside the CDR3, taken from reference TRBV18 and TRBJ1-5): NAGVMQNPRHLVRRRGQEARLRCSPMKGHSHVYWYRQLPEEGLKFMVYLQKENIIDESGMPKERFSAEFPKEGPSILRIQQVVRGDSAAYFCASSSGQGGMGQPQHFGDGTRLSIL.

The chain joins TRBV7-2 to TRBJ1-1; D possibly corresponds to TRBD1 (5 bases). CDR3 size: 18 residues. Trimming took 1 base from V and 0 from J, leaving 18 bases between them. Germline V gives CDR1 SGHTA, CDR2 FQGNSA. CDR3 nucleotide sequence: TGTGCCAGCAGCTTAGGAGTATGGCAGGGTCTGATGAACACTGAAGCTTTCTTT. Translation: CASSLGVWQGLMNTEAFF.

The rearrangement links TRBV2 to TRBJ2-1; tentatively, D is TRBD2 (6 bases). Germline CDR1 SNHLY, CDR2 FYNNEI. V lost 2 bases and J 1 base, leaving 12 bases between the germline ends. The CDR3 consists of 16 residues. CDR3 region: CASSERGSDSYNEQFF. The CDR3 DNA reads TGTGCCAGCAGTGAACGGGGGAGTGATTCCTACAATGAGCAGTTCTTC.

The chain employs TRBV7-2 and TRBJ2-1; 8 nucleotides align to TRBD2. V lost 4 bases to trimming and J lost 0 bases; unmatched junction nucleotides: 2. The CDR3 covers 15 residues. CDR1 and CDR2 from the germline V gene are SGHTA and FQGNSA. This CDR3 is CASSSLADSYNEQFF. The CDR3 nucleotides read TGTGCCAGCAGCTCACTAGCGGACTCCTACAATGAGCAGTTCTTC.